The 25 T cell receptor beta chains given below trace back to one sample, sequenced in a study of blood T cells in healthy people across ages. A second PCR, run for about 7 to 12 cycles, used a sample-barcoded 5' primer plus a J-beta primer mix. TCRdb passed the 5' RACE reads through MiXCR, listing each CDR3 protein once. The sample lists 850,000 to 1,300,000 distinct CDR3 sequences; 40% to 45% were seen once. Sequencing was done on a sample of blood. The receptors derive from a woman aged 60-75 years in good health.

This clonotype was picked up a small number of times. The V gene is TRBV5-6, the J gene TRBJ2-7; D is possibly TRBD1 (5 bases). The CDR3 runs 13 residues. CDR1 and CDR2 from the germline V gene are SGHDT and YYEEEE. V was clipped by 3 bases and J by 4 bases, with 11 bases between them. CDR3 nucleotides: TGTGCCAGCAGCTCGACAGAAGATTACGAGCAGTACTTC. This sequence encodes CASSSTEDYEQYF. The full variable domain, in which reference TRBV5-6 and TRBJ2-7 provide the parts outside the CDR3, is DAGVTQSPTHLIKTRGQQVTLRCSPKSGHDTVSWYQQALGQGPQFIFQYYEEEERQRGNFPDRFSGHQFPNYSSELNVNALLLGDSALYLCASSSTEDYEQYFGPGTRLTVT.

CDR3 DNA: TGTGCCACCAGTGATAGGACCGGCGGCGTCAATGAGCAGTTCTTC. As protein: CATSDRTGGVNEQFF. This chain connects TRBV24-1 to TRBJ2-1; D uncertain. Trimming removed 3 bases at V and 6 bases at J, with 14 bases between. This CDR3 comprises 15 residues. Germline assignment: CDR1 KGHDR and CDR2 SFDVKD.

DNA for the CDR3: TGTGCCACCATGAACGAGGAGACCCAGTACTTC. As protein: CATMNEETQYF. The gene calls are TRBV2 and TRBJ2-5; D gene unclear. V was shortened by 10 bases and J by 5 bases, with 11 bases between the two germline ends. Germline-derived CDR1 and CDR2 are SNHLY and FYNNEI. The CDR3 sequence is 11 residues long.

This clonotype occurred a few times. The genes are TRBV14 and TRBJ2-7, with TRBD1 matching 10 bases. The CDR3 is made up of 16 amino acids. From germline, CDR1 is SGHDN and CDR2 FVKESK. V shed 4 bases, J shed 2 bases, and the junction held 8 bases outside the gene matches. The DNA for the CDR3 is TGTGCCAGCAGCCGACGAGGGGGGACAGGGGCCTACGAGCAGTACTTC. This gives the protein CASSRRGGTGAYEQYF. The full variable domain, completed using reference TRBV14 and TRBJ2-7, is EAGVTQFPSHSVIEKGQTVTLRCDPISGHDNLYWYRRVMGKEIKFLLHFVKESKQDESGMPNNRFLAERTGGTYSTLKVQPAELEDSGVYFCASSRRGGTGAYEQYFGPGTRLTVT.

The V gene is TRBV28, the J gene TRBJ1-5; tentative D call: TRBD1 (5 bases). The germline V gene has CDR1 MDHEN and CDR2 SYDVKM. The CDR3 has 16 amino acids. V lost 6 bases to trimming and J lost 1 base, with 16 bases between them. The chain's CDR3 is CASSLGRGGSNQPQHF. The CDR3 coding sequence is TGTGCCAGCAGCTTAGGACGGGGCGGGAGCAATCAGCCCCAGCATTTT.

The chain carries TRBV25-1 and TRBJ2-5; no firm D call. Germline lookup yields CDR1 MGHDK and CDR2 SYGVNS. The CDR3 runs to 12 residues. V was shortened by 4 bases and J by 3 bases, with 6 bases between the two germline ends. Written as DNA, the CDR3 is TGTGCCAGCAGTGCATCAAAAGAGACCCAGTACTTC. Residues: CASSASKETQYF. Full variable domain (missing parts from reference TRBV25-1 and TRBJ2-5): EADIYQTPRYLVIGTGKKITLECSQTMGHDKMYWYQQDPGMELHLIHYSYGVNSTEKGDLSSESTVSRIRTEHFPLTLESARPSHTSQYLCASSASKETQYFGPGTRLLVL.

The V call is TRBV20-1, the J call TRBJ2-5; tentatively, D is TRBD1 (6 bases). The J call may be in error: the DNA end matches TRBJ2-1 better. The CDR3 totals 13 residues. The germline gives CDR1 DFQATT, CDR2 SNEGSKA (reference sequence). This chain's CDR3 is CSASGEGQETQFF. The CDR3, as DNA: TGCAGTGCTTCAGGGGAAGGCCAAGAGACCCAGTTCTTC.

V usage is TRBV7-8 and J usage is TRBJ2-3, with 15 bases that match TRBD2. The CDR3 extends over 21 amino acids. Germline lookup yields CDR1 SGHVS and CDR2 FQNEAQ. The V gene end was trimmed by 5 bases and the J gene end by 0 bases; junction bases not matched to a gene: 15. In nucleotides, the CDR3 is TGTGCCAGCAGCGGGACCCGGACTAGCGGGAGGGCCTGGCTAAGCACAGATACGCAGTATTTT. It specifies CASSGTRTSGRAWLSTDTQYF. The whole variable domain, remainder taken from reference TRBV7-8 and TRBJ2-3, is GAGVSQSPRYKVAKRGQDVALRCDPISGHVSLFWYQQALGQGPEFLTYFQNEAQLDKSGLPSDRFFAERPEGSVSTLKIQRTQQEDSAVYLCASSGTRTSGRAWLSTDTQYFGPGTRLTVL.

This chain joins TRBV5-1 and TRBJ2-7, with D possibly being TRBD2 (5 bases). CDR1 and CDR2 (germline): SGHRS, YFSETQ. The CDR3 has 15 amino acids. Trimming pared 0 bases from V and 3 bases from J, leaving 13 bases between. CDR3 region: CASSLAEGTFYEQYF. Written as DNA, the CDR3 is TGCGCCAGCAGCTTGGCCGAGGGAACCTTCTACGAGCAGTACTTC.

The chain has TRBV24-1 and TRBJ2-1; a weak D match, TRBD2 (6 bases). Trimming took 6 bases from V and 6 from J, leaving 17 bases between them. Germline CDR1 and CDR2: KGHDR and SFDVKD. The CDR3 consists of 15 residues. CDR3 bases: TGTGCCACCAGTAATGGAGGGGCGGGATTCAATGAGCAGTTCTTC. Its protein product is CATSNGGAGFNEQFF.

This chain connects TRBV5-1 to TRBJ1-2, with D possibly being TRBD1 (5 bases). CDR1 is SGHRS and CDR2 is YFSETQ in the germline V gene. V lost 5 bases and J lost 4, with 18 bases in between. The CDR3 length is 15 residues. The CDR3 nucleotides are TGCGCCAGCAGTCGGGACCTAGTCTCTCTCTATGGCTACACCTTC. Protein product: CASSRDLVSLYGYTF.

This clonotype was counted a few times. The chain recombines TRBV5-1 with TRBJ2-1; the D is unclear. The germline V gene has CDR1 SGHRS and CDR2 YFSETQ. Trimming shortened V by 4 bases and J by 6 bases, and 14 bases separated the two germline ends. CDR3 length: 14 residues. This CDR3 is CASSTQDIRNEQFF. DNA for the CDR3: TGCGCCAGCAGCACACAAGACATCCGCAATGAGCAGTTCTTC.

This clonotype occurred a few times. The CDR3, as DNA: TGCAGCGTTCGAAGCCGGAAAACTTTCTTT. This codes for CSVRSRKTFF. This chain joins TRBV29-1 and TRBJ1-1; the D is unclear. Germline V gene lookup returns CDR1 SQVTM and CDR2 ANQGSEA. V was cut by 5 bases and J by 12 bases, with 13 bases left in between. This CDR3 region has 10 residues. The full variable domain, in which reference TRBV29-1 and TRBJ1-1 provide the parts outside the CDR3, is SAVISQKPSRDICQRGTSLTIQCQVDSQVTMMFWYRQQPGQSLTLIATANQGSEATYESGFVIDKFPISRPNLTFSTLTVSNMSPEDSSIYLCSVRSRKTFFGQGTRLTVV.

The gene calls are TRBV7-2 and TRBJ2-3; 7 bases map to TRBD2. This CDR3 is built from 19 residues. The trim removed 2 bases at V and 0 bases at J, leaving 14 bases unmatched. Germline CDR1 SGHTA, CDR2 FQGNSA. Written as DNA, the CDR3 is TGTGCCAGCAGCTTAAGGGGAGGGAGGCGCTTTTCTAGCACAGATACGCAGTATTTT. It codes for CASSLRGGRRFSSTDTQYF.

The genes are TRBV15 and TRBJ2-4; a possible D gene is TRBD2 (6 bases). The V end was cut by 5 bases, the J end by 0 bases, with 14 bases between. Germline V lookup: CDR1 LNHNV, CDR2 YYDKDF (reference sequence). The CDR3 runs to 16 residues. The CDR3 DNA sequence: TGTGCCACCAGCTCGGGAGACTCTTTAGCCAAAAACATTCAGTACTTC. It translates to CATSSGDSLAKNIQYF.

The chain is built from TRBV12-3 or TRBV12-4 and TRBJ1-5; TRBD1 aligns across 11 bases. CDR3 length: 16 amino acids. Germline trimming cut 6 bases from V and 1 base from J; bases unmatched to any gene: 5. CDR3 in DNA: TGTGCCAGCAGAGACCGGGACAGGGGGAGCAATCAGCCCCAGCATTTT. Its translation: CASRDRDRGSNQPQHF.

This clonotype was observed a few times. The rearrangement uses TRBV20-1 and TRBJ2-4, with a tentative D call TRBD2 (6 bases). CDR3 length: 14 amino acids. Germline V CDR1 and CDR2: DFQATT, SNEGSKA (reference sequence). Trimming removed 1 base at V and 13 bases at J, with 20 bases between. The CDR3 protein is CSARGGVRAAEQYF. Written as DNA, the CDR3 is TGCAGTGCTAGAGGGGGGGTAAGGGCGGCTGAGCAGTACTTC.

This chain uses TRBV5-1 with TRBJ2-1; TRBD2 might be the D (5 bases). Germline CDR1 is SGHRS and CDR2 is YFSETQ. CDR3 length: 14 residues. V shed 2 bases and J shed 6 bases, with 12 bases lying between them. CDR3 coding DNA: TGCGCCAGCAGCTTAGGGAGATACGGCAATGAGCAGTTCTTC. It is translated as CASSLGRYGNEQFF. Supplemented by reference TRBV5-1 and TRBJ2-1, the full variable domain reads KAGVTQTPRYLIKTRGQQVTLSCSPISGHRSVSWYQQTPGQGLQFLFEYFSETQRNKGNFPGRFSGRQFSNSRSEMNVSTLELGDSALYLCASSLGRYGNEQFFGPGTRLTVL.

The genes are TRBV6-1 and TRBJ2-6; TRBD1 matches 10 bases. Germline values: CDR1 MNHNS, CDR2 SASEGT. V shed 6 bases, J shed 3 bases, and the junction held 5 bases outside the gene matches. This CDR3 has 16 amino acids. CDR3 DNA: TGTGCCAGCAGACTGACAGGGGGCGGTGGGGCCAACGTCCTGACTTTC. Translated, it gives CASRLTGGGGANVLTF.

The chain joins TRBV29-1 to TRBJ1-5; maybe TRBD1 (5 bases). CDR1 and CDR2 (germline): SQVTM, ANQGSEA. The CDR3 has 14 residues. The V gene lost 1 base and the J gene lost 5 bases, with 12 bases spanning the gap. The CDR3 loop reads CSVEARQTDQPQHF. The CDR3 region has the DNA TGCAGCGTTGAAGCGAGACAGACGGATCAGCCCCAGCATTTT.

This clonotype has a count of ten or more. V gene TRBV7-9 combines with J gene TRBJ1-6, with 9 nucleotides matching TRBD1. The J segment lost 7 bases and the V segment lost 3 bases, leaving 1 base of the junction unmatched. The CDR3 runs 14 residues. The germline V gene encodes CDR1 SEHNR and CDR2 FQNEAQ (reference sequence). CDR3 protein: CASSLGTGNSPLHF. The CDR3 DNA is TGTGCCAGCAGCTTGGGGACAGGGAATTCACCCCTCCACTTT.

Only a few counts were recorded for this clonotype. The rearrangement joins TRBV21-1 to TRBJ2-7. TRBV21-1 is a pseudogene locus. The CDR3 consists of 16 residues. The CDR3 bases are TGTGCCAGCAGCGCCGTTCTGAGCGGGAGGTCCTACGAGCAGTACTTC. Its translation: CASSAVLSGRSYEQYF.

This clonotype turned up a few times. This chain links TRBV12-3 or TRBV12-4 with TRBJ2-5; the D is unclear. The V and J ends lost 5 bases and 2 bases respectively, with 9 bases between them. This CDR3 is 13 amino acids long. CDR3: CASSVFQQETQYF. The DNA of the CDR3 is TGTGCCAGCAGTGTATTTCAGCAAGAGACCCAGTACTTC.

The chain carries TRBV9 and TRBJ2-7, with 12 bases aligning to TRBD2. Germline trimming cut 4 bases from V and 7 bases from J; bases unmatched to any gene: 15. The germline V gene has CDR1 SGDLS and CDR2 YYNGEE. The CDR3 is 17 amino acids. This CDR3 reads CASSLGMTSGSQGEQYF. CDR3 DNA sequence: TGTGCCAGCAGCCTAGGGATGACTAGCGGGAGTCAGGGTGAGCAGTACTTC.

In regard to this clonotype: This clone may be a read error of a much larger clone one base away. This sequence joins TRBV7-9 and TRBJ2-5; 7 positions agree with TRBD2. J lost 9 bases, V lost 3 bases, and 7 bases had no gene match. Germline CDR1 reads SEHNR; CDR2 reads FQNEAQ (reference sequence). The CDR3 length is 13 residues. CDR3 DNA: TGTGCCAGCAGCTTTTCGGGAGGCGAGGCCCAGTACTTC. Translating gives CASSFSGGEAQYF.